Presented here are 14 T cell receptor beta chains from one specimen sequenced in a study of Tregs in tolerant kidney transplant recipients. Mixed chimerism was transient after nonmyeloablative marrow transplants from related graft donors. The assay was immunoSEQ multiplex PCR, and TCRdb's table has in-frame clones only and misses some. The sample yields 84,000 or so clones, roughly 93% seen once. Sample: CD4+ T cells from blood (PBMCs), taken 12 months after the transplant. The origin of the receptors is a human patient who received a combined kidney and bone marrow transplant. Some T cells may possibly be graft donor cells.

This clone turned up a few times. DNA of the CDR3: TGTGCCAATAAGACACGGCAACCCTACGAGCAGTACTTC. Translating gives CANKTRQPYEQYF. The chain recombines TRBV6-5 with TRBJ2-7; D not certain. The germline V and J ends were trimmed by 10 bases and 2 bases, with 15 bases remaining between them. The CDR3 consists of 13 residues. The V gene's germline CDR1 is MNHEY and CDR2 SVGAGI.

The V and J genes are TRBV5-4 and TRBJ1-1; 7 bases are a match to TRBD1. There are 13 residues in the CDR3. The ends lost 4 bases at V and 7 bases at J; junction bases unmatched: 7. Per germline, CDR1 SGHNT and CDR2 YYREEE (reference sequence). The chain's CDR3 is CASSQDRYGEAFF. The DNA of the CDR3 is TGTGCCAGCAGCCAGGACAGGTATGGTGAAGCTTTCTTT.

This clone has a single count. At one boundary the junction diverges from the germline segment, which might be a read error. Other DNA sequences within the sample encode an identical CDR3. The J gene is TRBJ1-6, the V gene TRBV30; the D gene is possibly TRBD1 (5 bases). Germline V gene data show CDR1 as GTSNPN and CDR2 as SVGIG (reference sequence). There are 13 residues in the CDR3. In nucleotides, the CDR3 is TGTGCCTGGAGAGCCCGGGGGAATTCCCCCCTCCACTTT. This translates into CAWRARGNSPLHF.

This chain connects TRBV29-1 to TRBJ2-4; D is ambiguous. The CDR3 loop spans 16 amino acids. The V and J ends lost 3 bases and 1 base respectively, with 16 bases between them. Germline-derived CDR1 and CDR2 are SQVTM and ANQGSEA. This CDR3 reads CSVEPDPGLAKNIQYF. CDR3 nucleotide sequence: TGCAGCGTTGAGCCTGATCCCGGTTTGGCCAAAAACATTCAGTACTTC.

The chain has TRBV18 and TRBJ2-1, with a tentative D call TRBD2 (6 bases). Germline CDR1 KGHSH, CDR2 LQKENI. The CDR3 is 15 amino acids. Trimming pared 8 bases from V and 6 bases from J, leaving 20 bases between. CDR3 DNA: TGTGCCAGCGAAAGCGGGCTTGCCGTTCGCAATGAGCAGTTCTTC. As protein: CASESGLAVRNEQFF.

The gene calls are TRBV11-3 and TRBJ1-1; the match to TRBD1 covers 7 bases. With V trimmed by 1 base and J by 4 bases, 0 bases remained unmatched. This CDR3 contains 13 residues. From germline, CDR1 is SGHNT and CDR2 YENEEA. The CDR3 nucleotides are TGTGCCAGCAGCTTAGGGGACAGCACTGAAGCTTTCTTT. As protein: CASSLGDSTEAFF.

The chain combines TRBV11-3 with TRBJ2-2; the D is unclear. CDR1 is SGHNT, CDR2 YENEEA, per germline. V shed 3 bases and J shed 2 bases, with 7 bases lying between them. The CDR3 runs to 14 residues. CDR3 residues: CASSLGRNTGELFF. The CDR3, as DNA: TGTGCCAGCAGCTTGGGCAGAAACACCGGGGAGCTGTTTTTT.

The CDR3 protein is CASSLRAGGGNEQFF. CDR3 nucleotide sequence: TGTGCCAGCAGCTTAAGAGCGGGAGGGGGGAATGAGCAGTTCTTC. The chain joins TRBV11-3 to TRBJ2-1, with TRBD2 matching 10 bases. The CDR3 covers 15 residues. V trimming: 2 bases; J trimming: 7 bases; junction bases outside the gene matches: 5. CDR1 is SGHNT and CDR2 is YENEEA in the germline V gene. Using reference TRBV11-3 and TRBJ2-1 for the parts outside the CDR3, the full variable domain is EAGVVQSPRYKIIEKKQPVAFWCNPISGHNTLYWYLQNLGQGPELLIRYENEEAVDDSQLPKDRFSAERLKGVDSTLKIQPAELGDSAVYLCASSLRAGGGNEQFFGPGTRLTVL.

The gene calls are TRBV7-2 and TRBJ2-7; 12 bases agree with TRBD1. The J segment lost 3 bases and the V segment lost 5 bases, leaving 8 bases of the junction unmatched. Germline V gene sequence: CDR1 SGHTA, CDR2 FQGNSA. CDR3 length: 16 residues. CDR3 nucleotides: TGTGCCAGCAGCATACCCGGGACAGGGGGCGGCTACGAGCAGTACTTC. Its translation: CASSIPGTGGGYEQYF.

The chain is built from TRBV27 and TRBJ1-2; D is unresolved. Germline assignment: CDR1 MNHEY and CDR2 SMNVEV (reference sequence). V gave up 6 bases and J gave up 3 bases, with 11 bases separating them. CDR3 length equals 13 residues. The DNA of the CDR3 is TGTGCCAGCAGCGTACAGTGGGACTATGGCTACACCTTC. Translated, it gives CASSVQWDYGYTF.

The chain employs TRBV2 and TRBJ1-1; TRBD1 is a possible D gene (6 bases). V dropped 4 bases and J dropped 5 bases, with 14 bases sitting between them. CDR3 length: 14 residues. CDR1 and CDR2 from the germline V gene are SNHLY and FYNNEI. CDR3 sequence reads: CASSAQGRGTEAFF. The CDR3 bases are TGTGCCAGCAGTGCTCAGGGAAGGGGGACTGAAGCTTTCTTT. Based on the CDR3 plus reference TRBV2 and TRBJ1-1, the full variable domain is EPEVTQTPSHQVTQMGQEVILRCVPISNHLYFYWYRQILGQKVEFLVSFYNNEISEKSEIFDDQFSVERPDGSNFTLKIRSTKLEDSAMYFCASSAQGRGTEAFFGQGTRLTVV.

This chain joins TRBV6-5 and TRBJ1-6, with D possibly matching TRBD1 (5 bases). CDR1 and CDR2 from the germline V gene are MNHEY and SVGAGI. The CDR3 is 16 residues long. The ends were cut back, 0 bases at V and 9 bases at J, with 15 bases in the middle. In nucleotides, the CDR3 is TGTGCCAGCAGTTACTCTGGCAGGACATCAGGTTCACCCCTCCACTTT. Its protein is CASSYSGRTSGSPLHF.

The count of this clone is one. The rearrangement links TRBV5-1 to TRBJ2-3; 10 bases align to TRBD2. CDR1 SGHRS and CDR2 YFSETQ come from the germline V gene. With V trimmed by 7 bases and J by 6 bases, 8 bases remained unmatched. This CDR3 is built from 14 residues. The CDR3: CASVPAGGTDTQYF. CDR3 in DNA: TGCGCCAGCGTCCCAGCGGGAGGGACTGATACGCAGTATTTT.

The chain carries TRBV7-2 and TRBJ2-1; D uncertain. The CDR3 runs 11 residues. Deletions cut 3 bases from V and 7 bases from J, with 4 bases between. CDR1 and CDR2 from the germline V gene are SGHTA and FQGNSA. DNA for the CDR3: TGTGCCAGCAGCTTCCTAAATGAGCAGTTCTTC. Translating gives CASSFLNEQFF.